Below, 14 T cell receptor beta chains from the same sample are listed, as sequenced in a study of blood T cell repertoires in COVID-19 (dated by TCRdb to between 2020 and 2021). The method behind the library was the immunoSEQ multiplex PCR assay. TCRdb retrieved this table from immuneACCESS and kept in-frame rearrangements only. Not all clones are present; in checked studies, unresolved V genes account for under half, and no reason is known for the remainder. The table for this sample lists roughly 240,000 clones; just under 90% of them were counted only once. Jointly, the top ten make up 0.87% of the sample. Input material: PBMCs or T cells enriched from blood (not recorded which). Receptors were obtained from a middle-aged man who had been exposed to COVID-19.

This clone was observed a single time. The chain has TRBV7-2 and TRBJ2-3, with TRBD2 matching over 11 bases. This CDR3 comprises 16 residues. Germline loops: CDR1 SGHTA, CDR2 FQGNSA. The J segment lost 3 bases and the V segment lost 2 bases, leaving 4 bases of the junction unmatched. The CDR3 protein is CASSLRLAGGTDTQYF. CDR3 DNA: TGTGCCAGCAGCTTAAGGCTAGCGGGGGGAACAGATACGCAGTATTTT.

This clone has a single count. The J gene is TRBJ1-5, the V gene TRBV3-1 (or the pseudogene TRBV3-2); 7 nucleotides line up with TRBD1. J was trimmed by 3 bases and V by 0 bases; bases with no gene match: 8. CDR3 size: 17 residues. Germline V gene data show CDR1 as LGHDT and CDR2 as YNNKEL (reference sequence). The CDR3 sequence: CASSQDPPGQFNQPQHF. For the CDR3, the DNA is TGTGCCAGCAGCCAAGATCCCCCGGGACAGTTCAATCAGCCCCAGCATTTT.

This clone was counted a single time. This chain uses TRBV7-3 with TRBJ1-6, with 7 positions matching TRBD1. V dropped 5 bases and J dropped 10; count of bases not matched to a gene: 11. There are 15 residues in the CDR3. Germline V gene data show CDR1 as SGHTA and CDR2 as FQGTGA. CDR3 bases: TGTGCCAGCAGCCCGCACACAGGGGTAGGGTCACCCCTCCACTTT. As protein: CASSPHTGVGSPLHF.

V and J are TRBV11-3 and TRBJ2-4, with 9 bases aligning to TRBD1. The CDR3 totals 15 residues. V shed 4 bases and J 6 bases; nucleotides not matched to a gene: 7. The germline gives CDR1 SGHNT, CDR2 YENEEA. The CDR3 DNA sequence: TGTGCCAGCAGCTCGGACAGGGGATCGGCAAACATTCAGTACTTC. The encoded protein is CASSSDRGSANIQYF.

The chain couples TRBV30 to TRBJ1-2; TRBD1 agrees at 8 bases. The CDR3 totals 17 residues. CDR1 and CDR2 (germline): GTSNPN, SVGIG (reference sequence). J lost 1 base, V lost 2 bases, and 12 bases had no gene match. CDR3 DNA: TGTGCCTGGAGTAAACCTTGGACAGGGTCGCGTAACTATGGCTACACCTTC. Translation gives CAWSKPWTGSRNYGYTF.

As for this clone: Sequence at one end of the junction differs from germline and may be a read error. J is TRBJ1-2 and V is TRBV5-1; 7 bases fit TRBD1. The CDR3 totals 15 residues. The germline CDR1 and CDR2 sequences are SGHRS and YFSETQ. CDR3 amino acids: CASSLRSETYRDRLF. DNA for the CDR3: TGCGCCAGCAGCTTAAGGTCGGAAACTTATAGGGACAGACTCTTC.

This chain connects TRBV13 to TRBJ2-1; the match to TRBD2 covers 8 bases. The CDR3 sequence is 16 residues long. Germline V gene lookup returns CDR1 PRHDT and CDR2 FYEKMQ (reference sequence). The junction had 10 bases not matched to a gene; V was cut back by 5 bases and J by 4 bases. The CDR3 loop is CASSVRAGAGYNEQFF. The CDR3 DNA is TGTGCCAGCAGCGTCCGAGCGGGAGCGGGATACAATGAGCAGTTCTTC.

The CDR3 DNA sequence: TGTGCCAGCAGTCCCCGGGGGGCCGCGAGCTCCTACGAGCAGTACGTC. Encoded protein: CASSPRGAASSYEQYV. The genes are TRBV28 and TRBJ2-7; a weak D match, TRBD2 (7 bases). The V end lost 5 bases, the J end lost 0 bases, and 17 bases lay between the germline ends. This CDR3 has 16 residues. Germline V CDR1 and CDR2: MDHEN, SYDVKM.

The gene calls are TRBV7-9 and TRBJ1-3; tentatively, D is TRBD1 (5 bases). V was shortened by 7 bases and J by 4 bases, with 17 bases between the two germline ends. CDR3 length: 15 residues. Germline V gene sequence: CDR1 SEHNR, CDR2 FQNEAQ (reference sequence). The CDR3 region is CASTEAAGSGNTIYF. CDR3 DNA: TGTGCCAGCACCGAAGCCGCAGGGTCCGGAAACACCATATATTTT.

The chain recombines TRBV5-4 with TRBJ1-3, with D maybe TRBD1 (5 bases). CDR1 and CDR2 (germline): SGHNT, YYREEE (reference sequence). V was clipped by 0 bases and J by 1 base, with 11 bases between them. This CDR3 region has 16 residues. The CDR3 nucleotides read TGTGCCAGCAGCTTGGGGCCCGGGGGATCTGGAAACACCATATATTTT. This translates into CASSLGPGGSGNTIYF.

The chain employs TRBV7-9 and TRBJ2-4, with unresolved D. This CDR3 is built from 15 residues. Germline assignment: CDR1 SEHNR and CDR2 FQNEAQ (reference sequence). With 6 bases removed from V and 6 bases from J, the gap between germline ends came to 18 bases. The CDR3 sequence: CASSQAPIPANIQYF. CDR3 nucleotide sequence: TGTGCCAGCAGTCAGGCCCCAATCCCGGCAAACATTCAGTACTTC.

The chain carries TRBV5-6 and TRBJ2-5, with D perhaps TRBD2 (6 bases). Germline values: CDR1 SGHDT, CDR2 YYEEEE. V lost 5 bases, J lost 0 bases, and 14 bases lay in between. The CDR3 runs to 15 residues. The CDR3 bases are TGTGCCAGCAGTCCGGGGGAGCGGTACCAAGAGACCCAGTACTTC. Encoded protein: CASSPGERYQETQYF.

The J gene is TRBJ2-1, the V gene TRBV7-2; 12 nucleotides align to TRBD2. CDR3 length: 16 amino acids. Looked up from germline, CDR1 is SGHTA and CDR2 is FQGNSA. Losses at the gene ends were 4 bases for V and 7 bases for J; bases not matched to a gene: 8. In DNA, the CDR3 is TGTGCCAGCAGCTCGATTACTAGCGGGAGGAAAAATGAGCAGTTCTTC. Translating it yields CASSSITSGRKNEQFF.

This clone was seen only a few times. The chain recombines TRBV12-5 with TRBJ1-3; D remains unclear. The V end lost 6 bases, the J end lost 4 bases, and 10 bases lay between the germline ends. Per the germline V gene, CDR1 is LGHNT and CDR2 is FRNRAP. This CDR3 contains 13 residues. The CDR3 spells CASGREAGNTIYF. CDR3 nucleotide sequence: TGTGCTAGTGGCCGGGAGGCGGGAAACACCATATATTTT.